The sequence of this T cell receptor beta chain was determined in a study of T cells in Graves' hyperthyroidism and ophthalmopathy. Germline loops: CDR1 SNHLY, CDR2 FYNNEI. This CDR3 spans 13 amino acids. The ends were cut back, 6 bases at V and 6 bases at J, with 14 bases in the middle. This clonotype has a count of ten or more. Regions amplified from RNA transcripts were the TCR beta CDR3 regions. The HTBI primer set drove a first-round RT-PCR of the TCR CDR3. One entry per CDR3 protein, called by TCRdb with MiXCR from the multiplex PCR reads. The repertoire has around 600,000 distinct CDR3 sequences, approximately 42% of them found once; the top ten carry more than 7%.

The chain recombines TRBV2 with TRBJ1-1; TRBD1 might be the D (5 bases). Sequencing was done on a sample of peripheral blood or thyroid tissue (not recorded which). This sequence originates from an adult man with Graves' disease, either hyperthyroidism or ophthalmopathy (not recorded which). CDR3 DNA: TGTGCCAGCAGGGCAGACAGACCTTCTGAAGCTTTCTTT. It codes for CASRADRPSEAFF.